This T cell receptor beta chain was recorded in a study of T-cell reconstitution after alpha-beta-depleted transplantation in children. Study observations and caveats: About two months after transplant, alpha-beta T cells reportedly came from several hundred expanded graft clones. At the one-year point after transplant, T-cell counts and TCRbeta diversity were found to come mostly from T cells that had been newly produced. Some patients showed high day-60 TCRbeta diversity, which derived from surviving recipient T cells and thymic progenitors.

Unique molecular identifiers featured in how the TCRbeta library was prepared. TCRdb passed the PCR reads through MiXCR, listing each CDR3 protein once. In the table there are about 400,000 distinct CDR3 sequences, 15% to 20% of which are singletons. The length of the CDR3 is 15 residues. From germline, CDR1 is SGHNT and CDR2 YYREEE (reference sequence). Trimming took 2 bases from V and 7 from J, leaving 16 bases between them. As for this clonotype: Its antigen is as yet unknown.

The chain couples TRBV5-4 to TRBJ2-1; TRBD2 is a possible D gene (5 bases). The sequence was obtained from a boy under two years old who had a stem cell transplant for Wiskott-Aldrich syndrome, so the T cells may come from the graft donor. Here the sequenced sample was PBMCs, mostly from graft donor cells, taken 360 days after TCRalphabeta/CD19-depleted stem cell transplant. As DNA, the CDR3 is TGTGCCAGCAGCTTTGGGCGAGGGTTGGGGAATGAGCAGTTCTTC. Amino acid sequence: CASSFGRGLGNEQFF.